This T cell receptor beta chain was recovered during a study of blood T cell repertoires in COVID-19. The length of the CDR3 is 18 residues. V was pared by 1 base and J by 2 bases, with 15 bases between. In germline, CDR1 is LNHDA, CDR2 SQIVND (reference sequence). Clones were read by immunoSEQ multiplex PCR, and TCRdb kept only the in-frame ones, dropping some. The sample has about 130,000 clones; 84% are singletons. The sample consisted of peripheral blood. The TCR comes from a woman between 25 and 40 years old who had recovered from COVID-19. The chain joins TRBV19 to TRBJ1-6, with D uncertain. In DNA form, the CDR3 reads TGTGCCAGTAGTATAGGGGAGGAGAAAGGACCCTATAATTCACCCCTCCACTTT. The encoded protein is CASSIGEEKGPYNSPLHF.